This T cell receptor beta chain stems from a study of blood T cells in healthy people across ages. Study findings and constraints: More naive CD4+ cells and higher diversity were found in long-lived than in aged donors.

Germline V CDR1 and CDR2: SEHNR, FQNEAQ (reference sequence). After removal of 1 base from V and 7 bases from J, the junction contained 4 bases not matched to a gene. The CDR3 is 14 residues long. Primed by a sample-barcoded 5' primer and a J-beta primer mix, a second PCR proceeded for about 7 to 12 cycles. TCRdb reprocessed the 5' RACE reads with MiXCR, giving one entry per CDR3 protein. This sample carries roughly 1 million distinct CDR3 sequences, about 25% of them seen once, and the ten largest clones take around 0.75%. This clonotype was seen only a few times. Its specificity is not known. These sequences were also reported in another study, on T cells of mothers and their children.

This TCR came from a girl aged 2 to 9 in good health. Sequencing was performed on blood. This chain connects TRBV7-9 to TRBJ2-1; TRBD2 matches 7 bases. Here the CDR3 reads CASSLEAGVNEQFF. In nucleotides, the CDR3 is TGTGCCAGCAGCTTAGAGGCGGGAGTTAATGAGCAGTTCTTC.